This entry is about one T cell receptor beta chain. As processed by the authors: Because ImmunoSEQ provided only junction sequences with no quality scores, the filtering differed. This table comes from immunoSEQ multiplex PCR, and its TCRdb copy is limited to in-frame clones, with some not included. V, J and clone size reflect that table, while D and trimming were determined from the DNA. The sample contains a few million clones, just over 90% of which appear only once. This entry is derived from a study of shared clonotypes between healthy human individuals. Whole-study context: Donors consisted of a couple of women and a few men between 18 and 49.

Germline CDR1 MDHEN, CDR2 SYDVKM. The junction had 6 bases not matched to a gene; V was cut back by 6 bases and J by 6 bases. CDR3 length equals 15 residues. CD45RO-negative, CCR7-positively selected cells formed the naive CD8 fraction, excluding terminally differentiated effector memory CD45RA+ cells. Healthy adults negative for HIV, lacking recent acute infections or vaccinations, served as donors. This chain links TRBV28 with TRBJ1-4; 11 positions agree with TRBD1. This TCR derives from a man aged 18 to 29 in good health. Some clones in this sample may be carry-over from other donors' samples. Sequenced sample: naive CD8+ T cells from PBMCs. DNA of the CDR3: TGTGCCAGCAGGAGAGGACAGGGGGCAGATGAAAAACTGTTTTTT. The encoded protein is CASRRGQGADEKLFF.